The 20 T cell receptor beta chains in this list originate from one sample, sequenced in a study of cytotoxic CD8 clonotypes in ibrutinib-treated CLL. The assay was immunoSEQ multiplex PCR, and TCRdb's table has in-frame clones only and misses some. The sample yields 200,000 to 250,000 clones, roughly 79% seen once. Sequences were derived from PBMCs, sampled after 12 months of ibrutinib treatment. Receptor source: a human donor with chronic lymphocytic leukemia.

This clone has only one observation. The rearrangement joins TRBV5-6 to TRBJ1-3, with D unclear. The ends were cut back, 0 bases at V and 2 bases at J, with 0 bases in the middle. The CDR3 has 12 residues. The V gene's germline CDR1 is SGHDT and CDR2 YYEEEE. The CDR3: CASSLAGNTIYF. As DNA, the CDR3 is TGTGCCAGCAGCTTGGCTGGAAACACCATATATTTT.

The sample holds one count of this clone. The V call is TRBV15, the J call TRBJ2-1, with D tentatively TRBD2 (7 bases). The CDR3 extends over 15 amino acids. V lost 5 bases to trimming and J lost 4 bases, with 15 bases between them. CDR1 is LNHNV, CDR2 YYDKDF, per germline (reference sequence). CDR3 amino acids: CATSGQTSLYNEQFF. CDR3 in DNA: TGTGCCACCAGCGGACAGACTAGCCTTTACAATGAGCAGTTCTTC. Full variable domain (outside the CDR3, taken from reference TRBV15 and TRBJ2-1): DAMVIQNPRYQVTQFGKPVTLSCSQTLNHNVMYWYQQKSSQAPKLLFHYYDKDFNNEADTPDNFQSRRPNTSFCFLDIRSPGLGDTAMYLCATSGQTSLYNEQFFGPGTRLTVL.

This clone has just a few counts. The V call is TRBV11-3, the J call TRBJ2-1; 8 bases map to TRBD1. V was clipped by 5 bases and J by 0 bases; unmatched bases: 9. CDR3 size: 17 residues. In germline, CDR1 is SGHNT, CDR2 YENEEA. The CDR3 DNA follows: TGTGCCAGCAGCCCCTACAGGGGGAAGAGCTCCTACAATGAGCAGTTCTTC. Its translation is CASSPYRGKSSYNEQFF.

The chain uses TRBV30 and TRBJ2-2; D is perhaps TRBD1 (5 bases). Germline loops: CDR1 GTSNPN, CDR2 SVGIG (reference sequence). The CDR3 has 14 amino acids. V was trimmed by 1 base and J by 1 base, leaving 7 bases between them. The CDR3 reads CAWSGGLNTGELFF. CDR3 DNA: TGTGCCTGGAGTGGGGGCCTGAACACCGGGGAGCTGTTTTTT.

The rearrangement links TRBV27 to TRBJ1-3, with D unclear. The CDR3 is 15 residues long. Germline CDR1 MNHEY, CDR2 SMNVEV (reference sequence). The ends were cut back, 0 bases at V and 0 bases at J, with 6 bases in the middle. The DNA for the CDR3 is TGTGCCAGCAGTTTATCCCGGGGCTCTGGAAACACCATATATTTT. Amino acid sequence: CASSLSRGSGNTIYF.

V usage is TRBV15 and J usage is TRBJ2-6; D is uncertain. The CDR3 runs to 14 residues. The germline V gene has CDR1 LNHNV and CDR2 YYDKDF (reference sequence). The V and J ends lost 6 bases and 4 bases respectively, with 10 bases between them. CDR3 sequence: CATRAAGGANVLTF. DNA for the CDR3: TGTGCCACCAGGGCGGCTGGAGGGGCCAACGTCCTGACTTTC.

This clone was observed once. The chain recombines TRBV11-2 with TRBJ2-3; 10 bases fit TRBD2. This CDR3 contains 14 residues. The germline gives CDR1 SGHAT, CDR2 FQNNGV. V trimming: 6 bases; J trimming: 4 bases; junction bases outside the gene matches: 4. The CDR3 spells CASRRSGGADTQYF. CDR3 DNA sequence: TGTGCCAGCAGAAGGAGCGGGGGGGCAGATACGCAGTATTTT.

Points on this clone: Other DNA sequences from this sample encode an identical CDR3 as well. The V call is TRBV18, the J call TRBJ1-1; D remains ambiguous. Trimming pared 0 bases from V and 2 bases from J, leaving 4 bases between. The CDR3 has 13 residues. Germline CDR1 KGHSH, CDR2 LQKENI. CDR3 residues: CASSPPGNTEAFF. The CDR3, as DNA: TGTGCCAGCTCACCACCAGGTAACACTGAAGCTTTCTTT.

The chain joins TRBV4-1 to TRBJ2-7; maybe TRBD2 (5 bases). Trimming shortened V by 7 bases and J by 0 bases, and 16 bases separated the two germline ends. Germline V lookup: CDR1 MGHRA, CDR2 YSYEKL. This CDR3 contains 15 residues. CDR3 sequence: CASKLSGDSSYEQYF. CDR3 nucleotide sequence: TGCGCCAGCAAACTCAGCGGAGATTCCTCCTACGAGCAGTACTTC.

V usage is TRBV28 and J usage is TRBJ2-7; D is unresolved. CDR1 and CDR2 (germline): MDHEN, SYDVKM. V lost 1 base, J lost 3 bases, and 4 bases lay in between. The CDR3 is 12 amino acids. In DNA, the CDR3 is TGTGCCAGCAGTTTATCCGACTACGAGCAGTACTTC. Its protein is CASSLSDYEQYF.

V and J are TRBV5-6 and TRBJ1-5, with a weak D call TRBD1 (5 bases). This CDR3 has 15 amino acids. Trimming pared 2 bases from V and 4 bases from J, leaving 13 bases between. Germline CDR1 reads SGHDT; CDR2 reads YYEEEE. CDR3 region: CASSLGTAKNQPQHF. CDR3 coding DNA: TGTGCCAGCAGCTTAGGGACGGCAAAAAATCAGCCCCAGCATTTT.

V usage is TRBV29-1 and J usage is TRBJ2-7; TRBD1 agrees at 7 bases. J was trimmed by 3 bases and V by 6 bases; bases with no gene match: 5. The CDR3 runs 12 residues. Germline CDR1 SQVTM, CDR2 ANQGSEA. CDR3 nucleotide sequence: TGCAGCGTACTAGGGACAGTCTACGAGCAGTACTTC. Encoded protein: CSVLGTVYEQYF.

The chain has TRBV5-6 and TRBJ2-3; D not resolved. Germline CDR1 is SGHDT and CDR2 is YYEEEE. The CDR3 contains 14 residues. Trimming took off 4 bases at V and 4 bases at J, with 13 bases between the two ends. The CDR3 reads CASSGYARADTQYF. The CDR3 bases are TGTGCCAGCAGCGGATACGCTCGCGCAGATACGCAGTATTTT.

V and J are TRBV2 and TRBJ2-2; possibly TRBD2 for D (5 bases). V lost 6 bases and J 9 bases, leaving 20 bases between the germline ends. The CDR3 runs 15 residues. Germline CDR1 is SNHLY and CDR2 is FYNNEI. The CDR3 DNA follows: TGTGCCAGCAGAAGCGGACCGCACACACTAAGGGAGCTGTTTTTT. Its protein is CASRSGPHTLRELFF.

The CDR3 DNA is TGTGCCAGCAGTGGGGACCACGGGGTCTACAATGAGCAGTTCTTC. Translation gives CASSGDHGVYNEQFF. The J gene is TRBJ2-1, the V gene TRBV6-1; D possibly uses TRBD1 or TRBD2 (5 bases each). The V gene lost 4 bases and the J gene lost 3 bases, with 13 bases spanning the gap. The CDR3 length is 15 residues. The V gene's germline CDR1 is MNHNS and CDR2 SASEGT.

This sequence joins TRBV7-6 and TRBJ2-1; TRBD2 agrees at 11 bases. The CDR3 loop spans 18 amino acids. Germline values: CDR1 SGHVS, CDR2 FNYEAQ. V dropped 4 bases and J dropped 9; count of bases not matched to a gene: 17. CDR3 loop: CASSSWGETSGRNAEQFF. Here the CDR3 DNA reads TGTGCCAGCAGCTCTTGGGGGGAAACTAGCGGGAGAAATGCTGAGCAGTTCTTC.

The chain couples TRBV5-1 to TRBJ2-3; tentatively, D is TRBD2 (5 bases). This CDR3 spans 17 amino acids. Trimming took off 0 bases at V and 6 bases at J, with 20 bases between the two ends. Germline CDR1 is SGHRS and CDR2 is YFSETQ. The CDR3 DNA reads TGCGCCAGCAGCTTGGCATGGACTGTGAGCGCTACCGATACGCAGTATTTT. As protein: CASSLAWTVSATDTQYF.

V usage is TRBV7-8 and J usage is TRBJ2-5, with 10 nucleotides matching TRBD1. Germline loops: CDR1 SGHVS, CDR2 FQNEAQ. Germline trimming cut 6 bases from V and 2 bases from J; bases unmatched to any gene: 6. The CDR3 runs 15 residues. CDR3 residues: CASRPDRGRQETQYF. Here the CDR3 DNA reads TGTGCCAGCAGACCGGACAGGGGGAGGCAAGAGACCCAGTACTTC.

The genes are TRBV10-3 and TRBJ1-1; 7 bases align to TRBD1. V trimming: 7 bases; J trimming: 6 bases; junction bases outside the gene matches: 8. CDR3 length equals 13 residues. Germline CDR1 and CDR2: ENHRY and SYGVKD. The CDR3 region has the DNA TGTGCCATCACCTGGGACAGCGGTTCTGAAGCTTTCTTT. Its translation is CAITWDSGSEAFF.

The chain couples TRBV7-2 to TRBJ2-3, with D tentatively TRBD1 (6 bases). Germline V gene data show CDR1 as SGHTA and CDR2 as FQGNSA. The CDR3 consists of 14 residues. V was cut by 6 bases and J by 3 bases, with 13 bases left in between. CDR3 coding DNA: TGTGCCAGCAGTCCAGATGGGACAACAGATACGCAGTATTTT. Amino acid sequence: CASSPDGTTDTQYF.